Shown below are 31 T cell receptor beta chains from a single sample sequenced in a study of cytomegalovirus exposure and HLA in healthy donors (dated by TCRdb to about 2017). Library method: the immunoSEQ multiplex PCR assay. A mixture of 60 forward primers for TCR Vbeta segments and 13 reverse primers for TCR Jbeta segments was used in the multiplex PCR. Sourced from immuneACCESS, this table was stored by TCRdb with only in-frame sequences that have V and J called. A share of the clones is absent; for the studies checked, an unresolved V gene accounts for under half, and the remainder has no known explanation. The sample contains 150,000 or so clones, 77% of them found a single time. The ten largest clones represent approximately 1.5% of the sample. What was sequenced was PBMCs. These receptors all come from a female donor in good health and CMV-seronegative.

The genes are TRBV19 and TRBJ2-6; 9 bases align to TRBD2. This CDR3 spans 15 amino acids. After removal of 6 bases from V and 1 base from J, the junction contained 1 base not matched to a gene. Looked up from germline, CDR1 is LNHDA and CDR2 is SQIVND (reference sequence). The CDR3 here is CASRSGRSGANVLTF. CDR3 coding DNA: TGTGCCAGTAGGAGCGGGAGGTCTGGGGCCAACGTCCTGACTTTC.

The chain employs TRBV6-1 and TRBJ1-1; no definite D call. V was pared by 7 bases and J by 6 bases, with 9 bases between. Germline-derived CDR1 and CDR2 are MNHNS and SASEGT. CDR3 length equals 11 residues. The CDR3 spells CASMESPEAFF. CDR3 nucleotide sequence: TGTGCCAGCATGGAGAGCCCTGAAGCTTTCTTT.

The V gene is TRBV2, the J gene TRBJ2-2; possible D gene TRBD1, 6 bases. Germline CDR1 and CDR2: SNHLY and FYNNEI. This CDR3 is built from 14 residues. The V end was cut by 10 bases, the J end by 1 base, with 13 bases between. CDR3 residues: CAKQGTENTGELFF. The CDR3 DNA reads as TGTGCCAAGCAGGGGACGGAGAACACCGGGGAGCTGTTTTTT.

This chain joins TRBV7-2 and TRBJ2-3; 12 nucleotides match TRBD2. Losses at the gene ends were 2 bases for V and 4 bases for J; bases not matched to a gene: 4. Germline V CDR1 and CDR2: SGHTA, FQGNSA. This CDR3 has 16 amino acids. CDR3 bases: TGTGCCAGCAGCTTACTAGCGGGAGGGGGTCCAGATACGCAGTATTTT. This encodes CASSLLAGGGPDTQYF. The variable domain in full, completed from reference TRBV7-2 and TRBJ2-3, reads GAGVSQSPSNKVTEKGKDVELRCDPISGHTALYWYRQSLGQGLEFLIYFQGNSAPDKSGLPSDRFSAERTGGSVSTLTIQRTQQEDSAVYLCASSLLAGGGPDTQYFGPGTRLTVL.

The chain uses TRBV5-1 and TRBJ2-1, with D maybe TRBD2 (6 bases). Germline CDR1 is SGHRS and CDR2 is YFSETQ. CDR3 length: 18 residues. Trimming left V 4 bases short and J 0 bases short, with 20 bases between. The CDR3 sequence is CASSLPSDYWGSYNEQFF. In nucleotides, the CDR3 is TGCGCCAGCAGCCTCCCTAGCGATTATTGGGGCTCCTACAATGAGCAGTTCTTC.

CDR3 sequence (DNA): TGTGCCAGCAGTCCCGGCGGCGGCTACACCTTC. Translating gives CASSPGGGYTF. The chain uses TRBV14 and TRBJ1-2; D is ambiguous. The V gene's germline CDR1 is SGHDN and CDR2 FVKESK. This CDR3 is 11 amino acids long. The V gene lost 6 bases and the J gene lost 8 bases, with 10 bases spanning the gap.

The rearrangement links TRBV15 to TRBJ2-3; 7 bases map to TRBD1. The CDR3 sequence is 16 residues long. V lost 3 bases and J lost 2; bases outside the gene matches: 8. Germline values: CDR1 LNHNV, CDR2 YYDKDF (reference sequence). The CDR3 bases are TGTGCCACCAGCAGTGGTGGGACAGCAGTCACAGATACGCAGTATTTT. It yields the protein CATSSGGTAVTDTQYF.

This rearrangement joins TRBV6-5 to TRBJ2-3, with TRBD2 matching 10 bases. The CDR3 is 15 residues long. Germline V CDR1 and CDR2: MNHEY, SVGAGI. V lost 6 bases, J lost 4 bases, and 7 bases stayed unmatched. CDR3 DNA: TGTGCCAGCAGCCCGGGACTAGCGTTCCCAGATACGCAGTATTTT. Translated, it gives CASSPGLAFPDTQYF.

The chain uses TRBV27 and TRBJ2-1; 15 nucleotides align to TRBD2. The J segment lost 8 bases and the V segment lost 7 bases, leaving 9 bases of the junction unmatched. CDR1 and CDR2 (germline): MNHEY, SMNVEV (reference sequence). The CDR3 is made up of 16 amino acids. CDR3 in DNA: TGTGCCAGCAATCCCCGGACTAGCGGGGGGGCCCATGAGCAGTTCTTC. Protein: CASNPRTSGGAHEQFF.

The chain uses TRBV6-1 and TRBJ1-4; D gene ambiguous. Deletions cut 3 bases from V and 0 bases from J, with 8 bases between. CDR1 and CDR2 from the germline V gene are MNHNS and SASEGT. The CDR3 spans 15 residues. The CDR3 spells CASSDYLTTNEKLFF. CDR3 coding DNA: TGTGCCAGCAGTGATTACTTAACAACTAATGAAAAACTGTTTTTT.

J is TRBJ2-7 and V is TRBV5-6; 7 bases line up with TRBD2. V lost 2 bases to trimming and J lost 4 bases; unmatched junction nucleotides: 6. This CDR3 has 14 amino acids. CDR1 SGHDT and CDR2 YYEEEE come from the germline V gene. The CDR3: CASSLIRGGYEQYF. The CDR3 DNA reads TGTGCCAGCAGCTTAATTCGGGGAGGGTACGAGCAGTACTTC.

The rearrangement uses TRBV18 and TRBJ1-5, with 7 bases identical to TRBD1. Unmatched junction bases numbered 9, after V lost 3 bases and J lost 7 bases. Germline V gene data show CDR1 as KGHSH and CDR2 as LQKENI. CDR3 length equals 15 residues. CDR3 residues: CASSPSPTGPQPQHF. As DNA, the CDR3 is TGTGCCAGCTCACCGAGCCCGACAGGGCCCCAGCCCCAGCATTTT.

The chain couples TRBV19 to TRBJ1-2, with 8 bases aligning to TRBD1. Per the germline V gene, CDR1 is LNHDA and CDR2 is SQIVND (reference sequence). V shed 2 bases, J shed 1 base, and the junction held 6 bases outside the gene matches. This CDR3 has 16 residues. The CDR3 sequence: CASSINPGQGNYGYTF. CDR3 nucleotides: TGTGCCAGTAGTATAAACCCCGGACAGGGTAACTATGGCTACACCTTC.

The V call is TRBV9, the J call TRBJ2-1, with D maybe TRBD1 (5 bases). Germline V gives CDR1 SGDLS, CDR2 YYNGEE. The V end lost 0 bases, the J end lost 1 base, and 20 bases lay between the germline ends. CDR3 length: 19 amino acids. CDR3 in amino acids: CASSVGVGVGLVSYNEQFF. The CDR3 bases are TGTGCCAGCAGCGTAGGGGTAGGGGTGGGGCTAGTGTCCTACAATGAGCAGTTCTTC.

V usage is TRBV6-1 and J usage is TRBJ1-6; D is ambiguous. CDR1 and CDR2 (germline): MNHNS, SASEGT. The CDR3 extends over 15 amino acids. The V end lost 6 bases, the J end lost 4 bases, and 13 bases lay between the germline ends. The CDR3 protein is CASSGIDKYNSPLHF. In nucleotides, the CDR3 is TGTGCCAGCAGCGGGATCGACAAATATAATTCACCCCTCCACTTT.

The J gene is TRBJ1-2, the V gene TRBV10-3, with D maybe TRBD1 (5 bases). The CDR3 runs 13 residues. With 6 bases removed from V and 5 bases from J, the gap between germline ends came to 13 bases. CDR1 and CDR2 from the germline V gene are ENHRY and SYGVKD. CDR3 bases: TGTGCCATCAGCGATGACAGCTATTATGGCTACACCTTC. Residues: CAISDDSYYGYTF.

V usage is TRBV6-5 and J usage is TRBJ1-4, with a possible D match to TRBD1 (5 bases). V lost 0 bases and J lost 8, with 13 bases in between. The CDR3 runs 15 residues. The germline V gene has CDR1 MNHEY and CDR2 SVGAGI. This CDR3 is CASSYSGAAGEKLFF. The CDR3 DNA follows: TGTGCCAGCAGTTACTCAGGGGCAGCCGGAGAAAAACTGTTTTTT.

The rearrangement uses TRBV9 and TRBJ2-3; TRBD2 aligns across 7 bases. In germline, CDR1 is SGDLS, CDR2 YYNGEE. The CDR3 has 15 amino acids. The ends lost 6 bases at V and 0 bases at J; junction bases unmatched: 7. The CDR3, as DNA: TGTGCCAGCACCCGTAGTAGCGGGAGCACAGATACGCAGTATTTT. Amino acids: CASTRSSGSTDTQYF.

Of note for this clone: The junction differs from germline at one of its ends, possibly a read error. V usage is TRBV7-9 and J usage is TRBJ2-3, with 12 bases lining up with TRBD2. In germline, CDR1 is SEHNR, CDR2 FQNEAQ (reference sequence). There are 19 residues in the CDR3. The CDR3 here is CSSSLDSSGGAEIRYTQYF. CDR3 bases: TGTTCCAGCAGCTTAGACTCTAGCGGGGGGGCTGAAATTAGATATACGCAGTATTTT. The full variable domain, rest sourced from reference TRBV7-9 and TRBJ2-3, is DTGVSQNPRHKITKRGQNVTFRCDPISEHNRLYWYRQTLGQGPEFLTYFQNEAQLEKSRLLSDRFSAERPKGSFSTLEIQRTEQGDSAMYLCSSSLDSSGGAEIRYTQYFGPGTRLTVL.

This clone has a handful of counts. The chain couples TRBV19 to TRBJ1-1; D remains ambiguous. There are 12 residues in the CDR3. Germline V gene lookup returns CDR1 LNHDA and CDR2 SQIVND (reference sequence). V lost 1 base to trimming and J lost 8 bases, with 8 bases between them. CDR3 bases: TGTGCCAGTAGTATAGGACTGGAAGAAGCTTTCTTT. Amino acids: CASSIGLEEAFF.

The rearrangement joins TRBV5-6 to TRBJ2-2; TRBD2 agrees at 8 bases. Germline V gene sequence: CDR1 SGHDT, CDR2 YYEEEE. CDR3 length: 16 residues. J lost 5 bases, V lost 2 bases, and 8 bases had no gene match. The CDR3 spells CASSFSGGAGTGELFF. The CDR3 coding sequence is TGTGCCAGCAGCTTCAGCGGGGGAGCGGGGACCGGGGAGCTGTTTTTT.

The genes are TRBV6-5 and TRBJ1-1; 7 nucleotides line up with TRBD1. There are 15 residues in the CDR3. The germline V gene has CDR1 MNHEY and CDR2 SVGAGI. V gave up 4 bases and J gave up 1 base; unmatched junction bases: 6. Here the CDR3 DNA reads TGTGCCAGCAGTTCACGGGGACAGCGGAACACTGAAGCTTTCTTT. Its protein product is CASSSRGQRNTEAFF.

CDR3 sequence (DNA): TGTGCCAGCGTTGGACAGGGAAGGCATTCACCCCTCCACTTT. This encodes CASVGQGRHSPLHF. This chain uses TRBV7-2 with TRBJ1-6, with 8 bases lining up with TRBD1. This CDR3 contains 14 residues. The V segment lost 8 bases and the J segment 8 bases; nucleotides outside the gene matches: 8. Germline loops: CDR1 SGHTA, CDR2 FQGNSA.

The chain carries TRBV6-5 and TRBJ2-7; tentative D call: TRBD1 (6 bases). The germline V and J ends were trimmed by 0 bases and 0 bases, with 12 bases remaining between them. Germline CDR1 is MNHEY and CDR2 is SVGAGI. CDR3 length: 16 amino acids. CDR3 DNA sequence: TGTGCCAGCAGTTACTCGGACAGCCGGATCTCCTACGAGCAGTACTTC. This translates into CASSYSDSRISYEQYF.

This clone was counted a few times. The rearrangement links TRBV7-9 to TRBJ2-2, with TRBD1 matching over 7 bases. The V gene end was trimmed by 5 bases and the J gene end by 2 bases; junction bases not matched to a gene: 8. Germline V gene sequence: CDR1 SEHNR, CDR2 FQNEAQ (reference sequence). This CDR3 is built from 16 residues. The CDR3 nucleotides are TGTGCCAGCAGCCAGCCCGGGACAGCTAACACCGGGGAGCTGTTTTTT. It translates to CASSQPGTANTGELFF.

V is TRBV5-1 and J is TRBJ2-2; 11 bases match TRBD2. V shed 4 bases, J shed 2 bases, and the junction held 1 base outside the gene matches. This CDR3 spans 15 amino acids. Germline V lookup: CDR1 SGHRS, CDR2 YFSETQ. The DNA for the CDR3 is TGCGCCAGCAGCCTAGCGGGGGGAAACACCGGGGAGCTGTTTTTT. It encodes CASSLAGGNTGELFF.

The V and J genes are TRBV27 and TRBJ2-3; a possible D gene is TRBD2 (5 bases). Germline assignment: CDR1 MNHEY and CDR2 SMNVEV (reference sequence). V dropped 3 bases and J dropped 2 bases, with 9 bases sitting between them. The CDR3 sequence is 14 residues long. CDR3 nucleotides: TGTGCCAGCAGTTTCTACGGACTCACAGATACGCAGTATTTT. Protein sequence: CASSFYGLTDTQYF.

This clone was recorded once. V usage is TRBV18 and J usage is TRBJ2-5; 9 bases are shared with TRBD2. The CDR3 is 16 amino acids. The ends lost 11 bases at V and 1 base at J; junction bases unmatched: 14. The germline V gene encodes CDR1 KGHSH and CDR2 LQKENI. The CDR3 nucleotides are TGTGCCTCCTCAAGGGCGGGAGGGCCCCTCCAAGAGACCCAGTACTTC. Translating gives CASSRAGGPLQETQYF.

V is TRBV30 and J is TRBJ2-3, with 8 bases that match TRBD2. The germline V gene has CDR1 GTSNPN and CDR2 SVGIG (reference sequence). CDR3 length equals 17 residues. The ends lost 2 bases at V and 4 bases at J; junction bases unmatched: 14. CDR3 residues: CAWSPGGRTWGSDTQYF. CDR3 nucleotides: TGTGCCTGGAGTCCGGGAGGGAGGACATGGGGTTCAGATACGCAGTATTTT.

This rearrangement joins TRBV7-9 to TRBJ2-2; D is ambiguous. This CDR3 region has 14 residues. V was trimmed by 2 bases and J by 4 bases, leaving 8 bases between them. In germline, CDR1 is SEHNR, CDR2 FQNEAQ (reference sequence). The CDR3 reads CASSLQDPTGELFF. CDR3 nucleotides: TGTGCCAGCAGCTTACAGGATCCCACCGGGGAGCTGTTTTTT.

The genes are TRBV6-5 and TRBJ1-5; possible D gene TRBD1, 6 bases. V gave up 5 bases and J gave up 5 bases, with 13 bases separating them. CDR1 is MNHEY, CDR2 SVGAGI, per germline. The CDR3 contains 14 residues. The CDR3 reads CASSDGQTYQPQHF. CDR3 nucleotides: TGTGCCAGCAGTGACGGACAGACTTATCAGCCCCAGCATTTT.